A selection of T cell receptor beta chains follows, all from one sample in a study of cytomegalovirus exposure and HLA in healthy donors. Clones were sequenced by immunoSEQ multiplex PCR, and TCRdb holds only the in-frame ones, with some missing. The sample has 100,000 to 140,000 clones, around 77% seen once. Sequencing was done on a sample of PBMCs. The receptors originated from a male donor in good health and CMV-seronegative. Both conserved end residues are part of each CDR3. The order of the fields is J gene, clone size, D gene, V gene, CDR3 protein, CDR3 DNA. D genes are given only for firm matches. For some rows the clone size is stated as once, few or many, or as a class when expanded; others skip it.

j_call: TRBJ2-3
clone_size: -
d_call: -
v_call: TRBV28
cdr3_aa: CASSFPRAKDTQYF
cdr3_nt: TGTGCCAGCAGTTTTCCCAGGGCGAAGGATACGCAGTATTTT

j_call: TRBJ2-7
clone_size: -
d_call: -
v_call: TRBV29-1
cdr3_aa: CSAVAIQGAYEQYF
cdr3_nt: TGCAGCGCCGTGGCAATTCAGGGCGCCTACGAGCAGTACTTC

j_call: TRBJ2-1
clone_size: -
d_call: TRBD2
v_call: TRBV4-1
cdr3_aa: CASSPGLAYNEQFF
cdr3_nt: TGCGCCAGCAGCCCGGGACTAGCGTACAATGAGCAGTTCTTC

j_call: TRBJ1-2
clone_size: -
d_call: TRBD1
v_call: TRBV7-9
cdr3_aa: CASSLEGGGGYTF
cdr3_nt: TGTGCCAGCAGCTTAGAAGGGGGCGGCGGCTACACCTTC

j_call: TRBJ1-2
clone_size: -
d_call: -
v_call: TRBV19
cdr3_aa: CASSIARGSDYGYTF
cdr3_nt: TGTGCCAGTAGTATAGCTCGGGGGAGCGACTATGGCTACACCTTC

j_call: TRBJ2-3
clone_size: -
d_call: -
v_call: TRBV27
cdr3_aa: CASSFGATDTQYF
cdr3_nt: TGTGCCAGCAGTTTTGGGGCCACAGATACGCAGTATTTT

j_call: TRBJ2-2
clone_size: -
d_call: -
v_call: TRBV6-6
cdr3_aa: CASSYIIGAELFF
cdr3_nt: TGTGCCAGCAGTTACATTATAGGGGCGGAGCTGTTTTTT

j_call: TRBJ1-4
clone_size: few
d_call: -
v_call: TRBV28
cdr3_aa: CASSLGRGGWGEKLFF
cdr3_nt: TGTGCCAGCAGCCTAGGCAGGGGAGGGTGGGGTGAAAAACTGTTTTTT

j_call: TRBJ2-7
clone_size: -
d_call: TRBD2
v_call: TRBV11-2
cdr3_aa: CASSFSGTSGMSYEQYF
cdr3_nt: TGTGCCAGCAGCTTTTCAGGGACTAGCGGGATGTCCTACGAGCAGTACTTC

j_call: TRBJ2-7
clone_size: few
d_call: TRBD1
v_call: TRBV5-4
cdr3_aa: CASSRGTGDNEQYF
cdr3_nt: TGTGCCAGCAGCCGCGGGACAGGAGACAACGAGCAGTACTTC